These T cell receptor beta chains were read from a single sample in a study of technical replicates of blood from a handful of donors. Only in-frame clones appear in the TCRdb table, and some are missing; sequencing was by immunoSEQ multiplex PCR. The table has under 85,000 clones, around 97% seen once; the top ten hold more than 0.15%. The specimen sequenced was T cells isolated from PBMCs. The receptor source for this set is a human donor in good health. Each CDR3 is given with its conserved first and last residue. The order of the fields is V gene, D gene, J gene, clone size, CDR3 protein, CDR3 DNA. The D gene is left open where the match is weak. Rows may omit the clone size; those that give it use once, few, many or a size class.

v_gene: TRBV19; d_gene: TRBD1; j_gene: TRBJ1-1; abundance: .; CDR3aa: CASSDRELNTEAFF; CDR3nt: TGTGCCAGTAGTGACAGGGAGCTGAACACTGAAGCTTTCTTT
v_gene: TRBV6-5; d_gene: .; j_gene: TRBJ1-2; abundance: .; CDR3aa: CASTQGYGYTF; CDR3nt: TGTGCCAGCACCCAGGGCTATGGCTACACCTTC
v_gene: TRBV11-2; d_gene: .; j_gene: TRBJ1-4; abundance: .; CDR3aa: CASSLAPGTNEKLFF; CDR3nt: TGTGCCAGCAGCTTAGCACCGGGAACTAATGAAAAACTGTTTTTT
v_gene: TRBV6-5; d_gene: TRBD1; j_gene: TRBJ1-5; abundance: .; CDR3aa: CASSYSDRGQPQHF; CDR3nt: TGTGCCAGCAGTTACTCGGACAGGGGTCAGCCCCAGCATTTT
v_gene: TRBV29-1; d_gene: TRBD2; j_gene: TRBJ2-1; abundance: few; CDR3aa: CSAGLAGPNEQFF; CDR3nt: TGCAGCGCGGGACTAGCGGGGCCCAATGAGCAGTTCTTC
v_gene: TRBV19; d_gene: .; j_gene: TRBJ2-2; abundance: .; CDR3aa: CASRPPGSGELFF; CDR3nt: TGTGCCAGTAGACCACCAGGGTCCGGGGAGCTGTTTTTT
v_gene: TRBV7-9; d_gene: .; j_gene: TRBJ2-7; abundance: .; CDR3aa: CASSLDGTYEQYF; CDR3nt: TGTGCCAGCAGCTTAGACGGTACCTACGAGCAGTACTTC
v_gene: TRBV6-1; d_gene: TRBD1; j_gene: TRBJ2-1; abundance: .; CDR3aa: CATPPQGEPYNEQFF; CDR3nt: TGTGCCACCCCTCCCCAGGGGGAGCCGTACAATGAGCAGTTCTTC
v_gene: TRBV25-1; d_gene: .; j_gene: TRBJ2-3; abundance: .; CDR3aa: CASSDGGPTDTQYF; CDR3nt: TGTGCCAGCAGTGATGGAGGCCCCACAGATACGCAGTATTTT
v_gene: TRBV29-1; d_gene: TRBD1; j_gene: TRBJ2-3; abundance: .; CDR3aa: CSVLRGLPGQGITDTQYF; CDR3nt: TGCAGCGTCCTAAGGGGACTACCGGGACAGGGAATCACAGATACGCAGTATTTT
v_gene: TRBV28; d_gene: TRBD1; j_gene: TRBJ1-2; abundance: .; CDR3aa: CASSEGGTYGYTF; CDR3nt: TGTGCCAGCAGTGAAGGGGGCACCTATGGCTACACCTTC
v_gene: TRBV6-4; d_gene: .; j_gene: TRBJ2-2; abundance: .; CDR3aa: CASTPLGGVNTGELFF; CDR3nt: TGTGCCAGCACTCCTCTTGGAGGGGTTAACACCGGGGAGCTGTTTTTT
v_gene: TRBV25-1; d_gene: .; j_gene: TRBJ1-1; abundance: once; CDR3aa: CASGDGGVETEAFF; CDR3nt: TGTGCCAGCGGCGACGGCGGGGTCGAGACTGAAGCTTTCTTT
v_gene: TRBV5-1; d_gene: .; j_gene: TRBJ1-4; abundance: once; CDR3aa: CASGAGDNEKLFF; CDR3nt: TGCGCCAGCGGGGCAGGGGATAATGAAAAACTGTTTTTT
v_gene: TRBV7-8; d_gene: .; j_gene: TRBJ1-5; abundance: few; CDR3aa: CASSLAHGSNQPQHF; CDR3nt: TGTGCCAGCAGCTTAGCGCACGGTAGCAATCAGCCCCAGCATTTT
v_gene: TRBV2; d_gene: .; j_gene: TRBJ1-1; abundance: .; CDR3aa: CASSAVRSTFF; CDR3nt: TGTGCCAGCAGTGCGGTCAGGTCGACTTTCTTT
v_gene: TRBV9; d_gene: .; j_gene: TRBJ1-1; abundance: .; CDR3aa: CASSPNRIETEAFF; CDR3nt: TGTGCCAGCAGCCCAAACAGGATTGAAACTGAAGCTTTCTTT
v_gene: TRBV29-1; d_gene: .; j_gene: TRBJ1-1; abundance: .; CDR3aa: CSVAGMGGTLEAFF; CDR3nt: TGCAGCGTTGCTGGGATGGGGGGAACACTGGAAGCTTTCTTT
v_gene: TRBV18; d_gene: .; j_gene: TRBJ1-2; abundance: .; CDR3aa: CASSPVWTRDYGYTF; CDR3nt: TGTGCCAGCTCACCGGTCTGGACGAGGGACTATGGCTACACCTTC
v_gene: TRBV27; d_gene: TRBD1; j_gene: TRBJ1-2; abundance: .; CDR3aa: CASNHIRGSGYGYTF; CDR3nt: TGTGCCAGCAACCACATCAGGGGGTCGGGGTATGGCTACACCTTC
v_gene: TRBV4-1; d_gene: .; j_gene: TRBJ1-3; abundance: .; CDR3aa: CASSQDIGRGNTIYF; CDR3nt: TGCGCCAGCAGCCAAGATATTGGGCGCGGAAACACCATATATTTT
v_gene: TRBV5-4; d_gene: TRBD2; j_gene: TRBJ2-5; abundance: .; CDR3aa: CASSPPDSGGTQYF; CDR3nt: TGTGCCAGCAGCCCCCCTGACAGCGGGGGGACCCAGTACTTC
v_gene: TRBV28; d_gene: TRBD1; j_gene: TRBJ1-1; abundance: .; CDR3aa: CASNTQGAKGAFF; CDR3nt: TGTGCCAGCAACACACAGGGGGCCAAGGGGGCTTTCTTT
v_gene: TRBV7-6; d_gene: .; j_gene: TRBJ2-5; abundance: .; CDR3aa: CASSLFGGETQYF; CDR3nt: TGTGCCAGCAGCTTATTCGGAGGAGAGACCCAGTACTTC
v_gene: TRBV28; d_gene: TRBD1; j_gene: TRBJ1-1; abundance: .; CDR3aa: CASSSPPEGAPKAFF; CDR3nt: TGTGCCAGCAGTTCCCCCCCCGAGGGGGCGCCTAAAGCTTTCTTT
v_gene: TRBV5-1; d_gene: TRBD1; j_gene: TRBJ2-7; abundance: .; CDR3aa: CASSSGQVYEQYF; CDR3nt: TGCGCCAGCAGCTCGGGACAGGTCTACGAGCAGTACTTC
v_gene: TRBV9; d_gene: .; j_gene: TRBJ2-7; abundance: .; CDR3aa: CASSGGTSYEQYF; CDR3nt: TGTGCCAGCAGCGGAGGCACTTCCTACGAGCAGTACTTC
v_gene: TRBV7-6; d_gene: TRBD2; j_gene: TRBJ2-5; abundance: .; CDR3aa: CASGGGYRFSEETQYF; CDR3nt: TGTGCCAGCGGGGGGGGGTACCGTTTTTCAGAAGAGACCCAGTACTTC
v_gene: TRBV7-9; d_gene: .; j_gene: TRBJ2-5; abundance: .; CDR3aa: CASSFPRNSEGGETQYF; CDR3nt: TGTGCCAGCAGCTTTCCCCGGAACTCGGAGGGTGGTGAGACCCAGTACTTC
v_gene: TRBV10-1; d_gene: TRBD1; j_gene: TRBJ1-2; abundance: .; CDR3aa: CASGSGTENGYTF; CDR3nt: TGCGCCAGCGGGTCCGGGACAGAGAATGGCTACACCTTC
v_gene: TRBV5-1; d_gene: .; j_gene: TRBJ2-3; abundance: .; CDR3aa: CASRGTTGTDTQYF; CDR3nt: TGCGCCAGCAGAGGAACGACAGGCACAGATACGCAGTATTTT
v_gene: TRBV27; d_gene: .; j_gene: TRBJ2-2; abundance: .; CDR3aa: CASTSGPGELFF; CDR3nt: TGTGCCAGCACGAGTGGTCCCGGGGAGCTGTTTTTT
v_gene: TRBV28; d_gene: .; j_gene: TRBJ1-5; abundance: .; CDR3aa: CASSLVIGRSSNQPQHF; CDR3nt: TGTGCCAGCAGTTTGGTTATTGGCAGATCTAGCAATCAGCCCCAGCATTTT
v_gene: TRBV4-1; d_gene: .; j_gene: TRBJ1-5; abundance: .; CDR3aa: CASSQAGVHQPQHF; CDR3nt: TGCGCCAGCAGCCAAGCAGGGGTCCATCAGCCCCAGCATTTT
v_gene: TRBV30; d_gene: .; j_gene: TRBJ2-7; abundance: .; CDR3aa: CAWSRKGSIAYEQYF; CDR3nt: TGTGCCTGGAGTAGGAAGGGGTCGATTGCCTACGAGCAGTACTTC
v_gene: TRBV5-6; d_gene: TRBD2; j_gene: TRBJ2-5; abundance: .; CDR3aa: CASIALATKETQYF; CDR3nt: TGTGCCAGCATCGCACTAGCGACTAAAGAGACCCAGTACTTC
v_gene: TRBV27; d_gene: .; j_gene: TRBJ2-1; abundance: .; CDR3aa: CASSSFPTRQPSFF; CDR3nt: TGTGCCAGCAGCTCCTTTCCGACCCGACAGCCCTCCTTCTTC
v_gene: TRBV19; d_gene: .; j_gene: TRBJ2-2; abundance: .; CDR3aa: CASSIETDSPGELFF; CDR3nt: TGTGCCAGTAGTATAGAGACCGACAGTCCCGGGGAGCTGTTTTTT
v_gene: TRBV30; d_gene: .; j_gene: TRBJ1-1; abundance: .; CDR3aa: CAWSEGSGSTEAFF; CDR3nt: TGTGCCTGGAGTGAGGGGTCAGGGTCCACTGAAGCTTTCTTT
v_gene: TRBV11-2; d_gene: TRBD2; j_gene: TRBJ2-5; abundance: .; CDR3aa: CASSLWTSGALQETQYF; CDR3nt: TGTGCCAGCAGCCTATGGACTAGCGGGGCCCTCCAAGAGACCCAGTACTTC
v_gene: TRBV5-6; d_gene: TRBD1; j_gene: TRBJ1-2; abundance: few; CDR3aa: CASSLNAGTGGGGYTF; CDR3nt: TGTGCCAGCAGCTTGAATGCCGGGACAGGGGGCGGCGGCTACACCTTC